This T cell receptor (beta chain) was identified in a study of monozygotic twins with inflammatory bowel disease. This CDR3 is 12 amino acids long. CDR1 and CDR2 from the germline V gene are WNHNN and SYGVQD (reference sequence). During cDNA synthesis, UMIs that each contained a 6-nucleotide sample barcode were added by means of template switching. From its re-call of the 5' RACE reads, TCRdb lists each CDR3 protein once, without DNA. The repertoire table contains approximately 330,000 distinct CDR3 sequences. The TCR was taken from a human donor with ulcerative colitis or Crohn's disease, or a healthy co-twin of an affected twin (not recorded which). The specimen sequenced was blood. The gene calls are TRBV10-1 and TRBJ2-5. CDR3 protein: CASQVGERTQYF.